The clone carrying this T cell receptor (beta chain) has at least ten counts. The V and J ends lost 0 bases and 6 bases, in that order; junction bases with no gene match: 8. CDR1 MNHNY and CDR2 SVGAGI come from the germline V gene (reference sequence). This CDR3 region has 15 residues. This sample was included in a study of regulatory T cells in long-lasting Graves disease. The time point is: newly diagnosed GD, antithyroid drugs for less than 3 months. The authors made the TCR library using RNA they extracted from PBMCs. Diagnoses of Graves' disease were made by American Thyroid Association guidelines. The authors built TCR beta libraries using iRepertoire HTBI primers and Arm-PCR of CDR3 regions. From the multiplex PCR reads, TCRdb called clonotypes with MiXCR, one entry per CDR3 protein. This table holds about 430,000 distinct CDR3 sequences, approximately 16% found once. These data also featured in a second study, about T cells in Graves' hyperthyroidism and ophthalmopathy. This second study says: The study used the HTBI primer set for a first-round RT-PCR of the TCR CDR3. A model built on 13 V-J features separated ophthalmopathy from stable hyperthyroidism.

The starting material was peripheral blood mononuclear cells (PBMCs), obtained at new diagnosis, from a patient treated with antithyroid drugs. The TCR comes from a woman aged 40 to 50 with Graves disease. This rearrangement joins TRBV6-6 to TRBJ2-7; 7 bases align to TRBD1. CDR3 in DNA: TGTGCCAGCAGTTACTCGAGTGTGACAGGGATCGAGCAGTACTTC. Encoded protein: CASSYSSVTGIEQYF.